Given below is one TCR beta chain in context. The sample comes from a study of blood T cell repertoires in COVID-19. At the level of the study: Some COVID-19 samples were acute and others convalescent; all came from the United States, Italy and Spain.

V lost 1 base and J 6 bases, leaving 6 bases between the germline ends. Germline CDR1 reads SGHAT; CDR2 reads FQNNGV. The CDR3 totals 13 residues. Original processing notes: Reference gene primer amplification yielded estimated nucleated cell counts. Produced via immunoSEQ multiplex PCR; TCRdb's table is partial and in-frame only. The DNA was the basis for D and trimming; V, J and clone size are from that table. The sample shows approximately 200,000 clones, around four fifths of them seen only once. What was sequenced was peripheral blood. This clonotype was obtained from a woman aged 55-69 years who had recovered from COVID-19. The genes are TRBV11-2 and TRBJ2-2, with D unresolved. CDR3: CASSLGAPGELFF. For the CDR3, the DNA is TGTGCCAGCAGCTTAGGGGCCCCCGGGGAGCTGTTTTTT.